This TCR beta chain is drawn from a study of radiotherapy plus CTLA-4 blockade in lung cancer. The study, taken as a whole, reports: Increased serum interferon-beta after radiation also reportedly predicted response strongly. Blood TCR clones of tumor origin expanded after radiotherapy plus ipilimumab.

Concerning this clone itself: The antigen is not known.

Repertoires were generated with immunoSEQ multiplex PCR, while TCRdb's copy carries only in-frame clones and drops some. Of about 45,000 clones listed, 73% are singletons. Patients had chemo-refractory metastatic non-small-cell lung cancer and received focal radiation plus CTLA-4 blockade that used ipilimumab. V shed 4 bases and J shed 5 bases, with 12 bases lying between them. This CDR3 comprises 14 residues. CDR1 and CDR2 from the germline V gene are LNHDA and SQIVND (reference sequence). The clonotype comes from a human donor with non-small cell lung cancer who had a complete response to radiotherapy plus ipilimumab. Specimen: peripheral blood, collected from a patient treated with radiotherapy plus ipilimumab. The chain carries TRBV19 and TRBJ1-5; no clear D. Here the CDR3 reads CASSTEGGHQPQHF. CDR3 sequence (DNA): TGTGCCAGTAGTACGGAGGGTGGTCATCAGCCCCAGCATTTT.